This entry lists 10 T cell receptor beta chains sequenced from one sample in a study of Ad26.COV2.S vaccination and SARS-CoV-2 variants. The sample's treatment: around 19 received Ad26.COV2.S at low or high dose, single or two shots; roughly five received placebo; per-sample allocation not given. Day 63 after the first injection of vaccine or placebo was the sampling time. Data came from immunoSEQ multiplex PCR; TCRdb stores just in-frame clones and leaves some out. The sample consists of some 390,000 clones, around nine tenths of them appearing once. Sequenced here: peripheral blood, sampled in a trial of Ad26.COV2.S vaccine versus placebo. Receptor source: a person aged 18-65 years who received the Ad26.COV2.S COVID-19 vaccine or a placebo.

This sequence joins TRBV3-1 (or the pseudogene TRBV3-2) and TRBJ1-1; D gene uncertain. Germline loops: CDR1 LGHDT, CDR2 YNNKEL (reference sequence). The CDR3 is 14 residues long. Trimming removed 6 bases from V and 4 bases from J, with 15 bases in between. CDR3 nucleotide sequence: TGTGCCAGCAGGCCCTCGGGTAAGGGCACTGAAGCTTTCTTT. Encoded protein: CASRPSGKGTEAFF.

CDR3 sequence reads: CASGEGGGSPLHF. The CDR3 coding sequence is TGTGCCAGCGGAGAAGGGGGGGGTTCACCCCTCCACTTT. The chain has TRBV28 and TRBJ1-6, with D tentatively TRBD1 (6 bases). CDR1 is MDHEN and CDR2 is SYDVKM in the germline V gene. The V end lost 8 bases, the J end lost 9 bases, and 14 bases lay between the germline ends. The CDR3 sequence is 13 residues long. The entire variable domain, with the rest obtained from reference TRBV28 and TRBJ1-6, is as follows: DVKVTQSSRYLVKRTGEKVFLECVQDMDHENMFWYRQDPGLGLRLIYFSYDVKMKEKGDIPEGYSVSREKKERFSLILESASTNQTSMYLCASGEGGGSPLHFGNGTRLTVT.

The chain uses TRBV7-2 and TRBJ2-5; the D gene is possibly TRBD2 (5 bases). Germline assignment: CDR1 SGHTA and CDR2 FQGNSA. Trimming took off 5 bases at V and 9 bases at J, with 16 bases between the two ends. CDR3 length equals 13 residues. The CDR3 reads CASSPDWRLAQYF. The CDR3 DNA follows: TGTGCCAGCAGCCCCGACTGGAGGTTGGCCCAGTACTTC.

This chain uses TRBV2 with TRBJ1-4; D call uncertain. Germline assignment: CDR1 SNHLY and CDR2 FYNNEI. The length of the CDR3 is 14 residues. Trimming pared 3 bases from V and 3 bases from J, leaving 8 bases between. CDR3 protein: CASSDRQANEKLFF. CDR3 DNA sequence: TGTGCCAGCAGTGACCGACAAGCTAATGAAAAACTGTTTTTT.

The chain recombines TRBV3-1 (or the pseudogene TRBV3-2) with TRBJ2-1; the match to TRBD2 covers 11 bases. J lost 2 bases, V lost 4 bases, and 4 bases had no gene match. This CDR3 is built from 16 residues. The germline V gene encodes CDR1 LGHDT and CDR2 YNNKEL (reference sequence). This chain's CDR3 is CASSPTGLAAYNEQFF. DNA of the CDR3: TGTGCCAGCAGCCCGACGGGACTAGCGGCCTACAATGAGCAGTTCTTC.

V and J are TRBV9 and TRBJ1-1, with a tentative D call TRBD1 (5 bases). V was clipped by 0 bases and J by 6 bases, with 12 bases between them. This CDR3 has 14 residues. Germline V gives CDR1 SGDLS, CDR2 YYNGEE. CDR3 bases: TGTGCCAGCAGCGTAGACGCAGGGAGGCCTGAAGCTTTCTTT. Amino acids: CASSVDAGRPEAFF.

The rearrangement links TRBV11-2 to TRBJ2-1, with unresolved D. V lost 1 base and J 0 bases, leaving 13 bases between the germline ends. There are 17 residues in the CDR3. Germline-derived CDR1 and CDR2 are SGHAT and FQNNGV. CDR3: CASSLVFGQSSYNEQFF. The DNA of the CDR3 is TGTGCCAGCAGCTTAGTTTTTGGCCAGAGCTCCTACAATGAGCAGTTCTTC.

The chain joins TRBV2 to TRBJ1-1; D unclear. This CDR3 has 13 amino acids. The ends were cut back, 2 bases at V and 1 base at J, with 5 bases in the middle. Germline V gives CDR1 SNHLY, CDR2 FYNNEI. The CDR3 bases are TGTGCCAGCAGTGAAACGTGGAACACTGAAGCTTTCTTT. Encoded protein: CASSETWNTEAFF.

The V and J genes are TRBV20-1 and TRBJ1-4, with D perhaps TRBD1 (5 bases). The V end was cut by 1 base, the J end by 16 bases, with 13 bases between. There are 11 residues in the CDR3. Germline values: CDR1 DFQATT, CDR2 SNEGSKA (reference sequence). CDR3 loop: CSARVGLEWFF. The CDR3, as DNA: TGCAGTGCTAGAGTGGGACTCGAGTGGTTTTTT.

The chain has TRBV7-2 and TRBJ2-2; possible D gene TRBD2, 6 bases. With 1 base removed from V and 4 bases from J, the gap between germline ends came to 13 bases. Germline V lookup: CDR1 SGHTA, CDR2 FQGNSA. There are 16 residues in the CDR3. The CDR3 coding sequence is TGTGCCAGCAGCTTAGTAGGGAGGTCGGGCACCGGGGAGCTGTTTTTT. This translates into CASSLVGRSGTGELFF.